A single TCR beta chain is shown here with its context. Its specificity is unknown. CDR1 and CDR2 (germline): SGDLS, YYNGEE. The junction had 5 bases not matched to a gene; V was cut back by 2 bases and J by 7 bases. This CDR3 is built from 14 residues. The data are from a study of blood T cells in healthy people across ages. Whole-study results and caveats: Naive T cell percentage showed a strong correlation with the diversity of TCR beta. A greater number of naive CD4+ cells and higher diversity distinguished long-lived donors from aged donors.

Sample-barcoded 5' priming and a J-beta primer mix drove a second PCR of roughly 6 to 12 cycles. TCRdb reprocessed the 5' RACE reads via MiXCR and lists one record per CDR3 protein. Of roughly 830,000 distinct CDR3 sequences listed, about 59% are singletons. Sequencing used blood. The source is a man aged 25 to 40 in good health. The chain joins TRBV9 to TRBJ2-4; TRBD1 matches 8 bases. The CDR3 spells CASSVGQGTNIQYF. The CDR3 DNA follows: TGTGCCAGCAGCGTTGGACAGGGCACGAACATTCAGTACTTC.